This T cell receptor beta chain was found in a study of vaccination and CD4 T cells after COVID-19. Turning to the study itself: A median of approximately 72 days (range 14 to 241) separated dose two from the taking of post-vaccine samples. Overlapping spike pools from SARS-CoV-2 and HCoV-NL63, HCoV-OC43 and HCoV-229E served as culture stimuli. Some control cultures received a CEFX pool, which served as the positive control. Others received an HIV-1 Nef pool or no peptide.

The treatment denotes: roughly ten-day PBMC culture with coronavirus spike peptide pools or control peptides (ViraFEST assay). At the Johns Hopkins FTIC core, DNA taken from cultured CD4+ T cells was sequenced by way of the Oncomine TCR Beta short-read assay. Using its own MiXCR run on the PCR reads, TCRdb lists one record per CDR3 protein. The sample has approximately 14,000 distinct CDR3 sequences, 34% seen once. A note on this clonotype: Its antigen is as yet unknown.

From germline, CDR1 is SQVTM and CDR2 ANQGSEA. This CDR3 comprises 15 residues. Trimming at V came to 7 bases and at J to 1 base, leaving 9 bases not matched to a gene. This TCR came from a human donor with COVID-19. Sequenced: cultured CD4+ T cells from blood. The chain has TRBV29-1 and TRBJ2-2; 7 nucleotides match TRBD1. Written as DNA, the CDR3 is TGCAGCGCCGGGGCCCGACAGGGGAACACCGGGGAGCTGTTTTTT. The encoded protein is CSAGARQGNTGELFF.